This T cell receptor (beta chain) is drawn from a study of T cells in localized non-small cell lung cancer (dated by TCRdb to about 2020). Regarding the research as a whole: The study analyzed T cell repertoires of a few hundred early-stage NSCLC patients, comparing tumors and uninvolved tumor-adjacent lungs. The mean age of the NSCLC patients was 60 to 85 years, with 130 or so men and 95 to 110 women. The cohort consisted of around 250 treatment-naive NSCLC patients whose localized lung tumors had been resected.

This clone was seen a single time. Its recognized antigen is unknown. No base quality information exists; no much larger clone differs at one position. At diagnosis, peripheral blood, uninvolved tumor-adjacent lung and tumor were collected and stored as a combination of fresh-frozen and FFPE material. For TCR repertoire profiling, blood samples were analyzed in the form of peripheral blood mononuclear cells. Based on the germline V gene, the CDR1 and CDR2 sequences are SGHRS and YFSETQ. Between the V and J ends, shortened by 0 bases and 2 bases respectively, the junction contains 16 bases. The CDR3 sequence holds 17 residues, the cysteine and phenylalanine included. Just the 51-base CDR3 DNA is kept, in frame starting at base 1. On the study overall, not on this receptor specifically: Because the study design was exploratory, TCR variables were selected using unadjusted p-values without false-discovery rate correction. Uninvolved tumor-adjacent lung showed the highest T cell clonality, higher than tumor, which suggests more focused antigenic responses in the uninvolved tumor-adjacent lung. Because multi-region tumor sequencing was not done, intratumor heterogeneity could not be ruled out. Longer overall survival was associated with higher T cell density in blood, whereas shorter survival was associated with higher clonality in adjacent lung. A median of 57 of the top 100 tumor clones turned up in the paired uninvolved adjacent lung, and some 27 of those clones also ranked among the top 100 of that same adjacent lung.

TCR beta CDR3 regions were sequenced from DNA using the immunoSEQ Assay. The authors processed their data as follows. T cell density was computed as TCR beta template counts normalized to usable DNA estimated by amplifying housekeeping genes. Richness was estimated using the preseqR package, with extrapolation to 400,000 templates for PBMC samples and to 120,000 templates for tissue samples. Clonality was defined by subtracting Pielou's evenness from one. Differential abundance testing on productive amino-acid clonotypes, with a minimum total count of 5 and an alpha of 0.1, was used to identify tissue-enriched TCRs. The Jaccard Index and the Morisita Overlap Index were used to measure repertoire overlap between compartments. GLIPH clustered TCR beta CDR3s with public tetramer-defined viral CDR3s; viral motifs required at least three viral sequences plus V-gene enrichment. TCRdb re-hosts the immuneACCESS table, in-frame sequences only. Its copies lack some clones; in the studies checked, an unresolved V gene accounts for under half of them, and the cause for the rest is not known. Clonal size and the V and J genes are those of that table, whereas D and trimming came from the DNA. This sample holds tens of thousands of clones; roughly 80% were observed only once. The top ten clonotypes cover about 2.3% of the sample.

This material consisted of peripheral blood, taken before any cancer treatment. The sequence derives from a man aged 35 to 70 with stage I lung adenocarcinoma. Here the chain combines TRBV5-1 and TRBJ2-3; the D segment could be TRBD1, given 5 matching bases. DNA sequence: TGCGCCAGCAGCTTGGAGGGGTATATCGGTTCCACAGATACGCAGTATTTT. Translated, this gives CASSLEGYIGSTDTQYF.